These T cell receptor beta chains were read from a single sample in a study of T cells after posttransplantation cyclophosphamide. Clones were sequenced by immunoSEQ multiplex PCR, and TCRdb holds only the in-frame ones, with some missing. The data hold roughly 42,000 clones, with 90% observed a single time. The material was PBMCs, obtained 60 to 65 days after allogeneic stem cell transplant with posttransplant cyclophosphamide. The source of these receptors is a male patient in his sixties who received an allogeneic stem cell transplant from a related donor and was CMV-positive. Some T cells may be supplied by the graft donor. CDR3s include the opening cysteine and the closing phenylalanine or tryptophan. A D gene is named only where the DNA matches it firmly. Not all rows give a size; the values are once, few, many and, for expanded clones, a class.

D	V	size	J	DNA	CDR3
TRBD2	TRBV30	-	TRBJ2-1	TGTGCCCGCTCGGCGGGGGTTACGAGCTCCTACAATGAGCAGTTCTTC	CARSAGVTSSYNEQFF
TRBD2	TRBV15	once	TRBJ2-5	TGTGCCACCAGCAACCCGGGACTAGCATCCGTTGCCCAGTACTTC	CATSNPGLASVAQYF
TRBD1	TRBV5-1	-	TRBJ1-3	TGCGCCAGCAGCTCCGGGACAGGGAGAAACACCATATATTTT	CASSSGTGRNTIYF
-	TRBV6-6	-	TRBJ1-5	TGTGCCAGCAGGCCCGACAGTCTTGCGGATCAGCCCCAGCATTTT	CASRPDSLADQPQHF
TRBD1	TRBV5-4	-	TRBJ1-2	TGTGCCAGCAGCCTGGGACAGCCTCTGGGCTACACCTTC	CASSLGQPLGYTF
-	TRBV2	-	TRBJ2-2	TGTGCCAGCAGTGATTATGCCAGGCTAAACACCGGGGAGCTGTTTTTT	CASSDYARLNTGELFF
TRBD2	TRBV5-1	-	TRBJ2-2	TGCGCCAGCAGCTCCGGGGGGGTCGCGAACACCGGGGAGCTGTTTTTT	CASSSGGVANTGELFF
-	TRBV18	-	TRBJ1-1	TGTGCCAGCTCACCCGAGATGAACACTGAAGCTTTCTTT	CASSPEMNTEAFF
TRBD1	TRBV19	-	TRBJ2-7	TGTGCCAGTAGCAGGGGGCTCTACGAGCAGTACTTC	CASSRGLYEQYF
TRBD2	TRBV5-1	-	TRBJ2-5	TGCGCCAGCTTCGGGCTAGCGGGGGGCCAAGAGACCCAGTACTTC	CASFGLAGGQETQYF
-	TRBV11-2	-	TRBJ2-2	TGTGCCAGCAGCTCTAGCCCGGCCGGGGAGCTGTTTTTT	CASSSSPAGELFF
TRBD1	TRBV19	-	TRBJ1-6	TGTGCCAGTAGGCCTTCCCGGGACAGGATGAATTCACCCCTCCACTTT	CASRPSRDRMNSPLHF
-	TRBV7-9	-	TRBJ2-2	TGTGCCAGCAGCTTCCAGACAGGCTCTGGCGGGGAGCTGTTTTTT	CASSFQTGSGGELFF
TRBD1	TRBV6-6	-	TRBJ2-3	TGTGCCAGCAGGTCCGGGACAGGGGCCCTAGATACGCAGTATTTT	CASRSGTGALDTQYF
-	TRBV5-6	-	TRBJ1-1	TGTGCCAGCAGCTGGGGGCTGAGCACTGAAGCTTTCTTT	CASSWGLSTEAFF
-	TRBV11-2	-	TRBJ1-2	TGTGCCAGCAGCCCCGACAGGACGGTCTACTATGGCTACACCTTC	CASSPDRTVYYGYTF
-	TRBV5-1	-	TRBJ2-2	TGCGCCAGCAGCTTACGAACAAACACCGGGGAGCTGTTTTTT	CASSLRTNTGELFF
TRBD2	TRBV4-2	-	TRBJ2-3	TGTGCCAGCAGCCTCAAAGGCCCGACTAGCGGGGGGGGTGCGGATACGCAGTATTTT	CASSLKGPTSGGGADTQYF
TRBD2	TRBV2	-	TRBJ2-5	TGTGCCAGCAGACCTCTAGCGGGGTTCGGTGAGACCCAGTACTTC	CASRPLAGFGETQYF
-	TRBV29-1	-	TRBJ2-1	TGCAGCGTTGATCGGTACGGTGAGCAGTTCTTC	CSVDRYGEQFF